This is a list of T cell receptor beta chains from one sample in a study of cytomegalovirus exposure and HLA in healthy donors. Sequencing was performed with immunoSEQ multiplex PCR; in TCRdb, only in-frame clones are kept and a portion is missing. Of 200,000 to 300,000 clones listed, 84% are singletons. The sample was PBMCs. All receptors come from a woman aged 35 to 49 in good health and CMV-seropositive. The CDR3 runs from the conserved cysteine through the conserved F or W. D genes are given only for firm matches. For some rows the clone size is stated as once, few or many, or as a class when expanded; others skip it.

CDR3 protein: CASSPTGGRNQPQHF; CDR3 DNA: TGCGCCAGCAGTCCCACAGGGGGCCGAAATCAGCCCCAGCATTTT; J gene: TRBJ1-5; V gene: TRBV4-3; clone size: -; D gene: TRBD1
CDR3 protein: CATSRDFSAYEQYF; CDR3 DNA: TGTGCCACCAGCAGGGACTTTAGCGCCTACGAGCAGTACTTC; J gene: TRBJ2-7; V gene: TRBV15; clone size: -; D gene: -
CDR3 protein: CATQLAEAYNEQFF; CDR3 DNA: TGTGCCACCCAGCTAGCGGAGGCCTACAATGAGCAGTTCTTC; J gene: TRBJ2-1; V gene: TRBV6-6; clone size: -; D gene: TRBD2
CDR3 protein: CASSQAGQTGSTYGYTF; CDR3 DNA: TGTGCCAGCAGCCAAGCGGGGCAGACAGGGTCGACCTATGGCTACACCTTC; J gene: TRBJ1-2; V gene: TRBV4-2; clone size: -; D gene: TRBD1
CDR3 protein: CASGASSGSYEQYF; CDR3 DNA: TGTGCCAGCGGGGCCTCTAGCGGGAGTTACGAGCAGTACTTC; J gene: TRBJ2-7; V gene: TRBV28; clone size: -; D gene: TRBD2
CDR3 protein: CASSQDRSGYTF; CDR3 DNA: TGTGCCAGCAGTCAAGACAGGTCTGGCTACACCTTC; J gene: TRBJ1-2; V gene: TRBV27; clone size: -; D gene: -
CDR3 protein: CASTLGGDTEAFF; CDR3 DNA: TGTGCCAGCACCCTAGGCGGGGATACTGAAGCTTTCTTT; J gene: TRBJ1-1; V gene: TRBV7-9; clone size: -; D gene: -
CDR3 protein: CSVVSSGSRETQYF; CDR3 DNA: TGCAGCGTTGTGTCTAGCGGGAGTCGGGAGACCCAGTACTTC; J gene: TRBJ2-5; V gene: TRBV29-1; clone size: few; D gene: TRBD2
CDR3 protein: CASSLEAGLPNTEAFF; CDR3 DNA: TGTGCCAGCAGCTTGGAGGCCGGCTTACCGAACACTGAAGCTTTCTTT; J gene: TRBJ1-1; V gene: TRBV7-2; clone size: -; D gene: -
CDR3 protein: CATSRDSYRLNTEAFF; CDR3 DNA: TGTGCCACCAGCAGAGATTCGTACAGACTAAACACTGAAGCTTTCTTT; J gene: TRBJ1-1; V gene: TRBV15; clone size: -; D gene: -
CDR3 protein: CASSFLTGDRGYEQYF; CDR3 DNA: TGTGCCAGCAGTTTTCTGACCGGGGACAGGGGATACGAGCAGTACTTC; J gene: TRBJ2-7; V gene: TRBV28; clone size: -; D gene: TRBD1
CDR3 protein: CASSSGQGGNQPQHF; CDR3 DNA: TGTGCCAGCAGCTCCGGACAGGGGGGCAATCAGCCCCAGCATTTT; J gene: TRBJ1-5; V gene: TRBV7-9; clone size: few; D gene: TRBD1
CDR3 protein: CASSLGQGPGGGYTF; CDR3 DNA: TGTGCCAGCAGCTTGGGACAGGGGCCGGGGGGAGGCTACACCTTC; J gene: TRBJ1-2; V gene: TRBV5-8; clone size: -; D gene: TRBD1
CDR3 protein: CASSQLLAGGSQETQYF; CDR3 DNA: TGTGCCAGCAGCCAATTATTAGCGGGAGGAAGCCAAGAGACCCAGTACTTC; J gene: TRBJ2-5; V gene: TRBV4-2; clone size: -; D gene: TRBD2
CDR3 protein: CASSSGGAAGLREQYF; CDR3 DNA: TGCGCCAGCAGCTCCGGAGGAGCGGCGGGACTTCGGGAGCAGTACTTC; J gene: TRBJ2-5; V gene: TRBV5-1; clone size: few; D gene: -
CDR3 protein: CASSQGLRDYGYTF; CDR3 DNA: TGCGCCAGCAGCCAAGGACTACGCGACTATGGCTACACCTTC; J gene: TRBJ1-2; V gene: TRBV4-3; clone size: -; D gene: -
CDR3 protein: CASSQDGQGASHGYTF; CDR3 DNA: TGCGCCAGCAGCCAAGATGGACAGGGGGCAAGTCATGGCTACACCTTC; J gene: TRBJ1-2; V gene: TRBV4-1; clone size: -; D gene: TRBD1
CDR3 protein: CASSEAQANTEAFF; CDR3 DNA: TGTGCCAGCAGTGAAGCGCAGGCGAACACTGAAGCTTTCTTT; J gene: TRBJ1-1; V gene: TRBV6-1; clone size: once; D gene: -
CDR3 protein: CASRPGTATYEQYF; CDR3 DNA: TGTGCCAGCAGACCCGGGACAGCGACATACGAGCAGTACTTC; J gene: TRBJ2-7; V gene: TRBV28; clone size: few; D gene: TRBD1
CDR3 protein: CASSSGTYSYEQYF; CDR3 DNA: TGTGCCAGCAGTTCAGGGACATACTCCTACGAGCAGTACTTC; J gene: TRBJ2-7; V gene: TRBV7-2; clone size: -; D gene: -
CDR3 protein: CASRRTGGGDEQFF; CDR3 DNA: TGTGCCAGCAGACGGACAGGGGGAGGAGATGAGCAGTTCTTC; J gene: TRBJ2-1; V gene: TRBV6-5; clone size: -; D gene: TRBD1
CDR3 protein: CSVKGTGNTEAFF; CDR3 DNA: TGCAGCGTCAAAGGGACAGGAAACACTGAAGCTTTCTTT; J gene: TRBJ1-1; V gene: TRBV29-1; clone size: few; D gene: TRBD1
CDR3 protein: CASSLRDRGYEQYF; CDR3 DNA: TGTGCCAGCAGTTTAAGGGACAGGGGTTACGAGCAGTACTTC; J gene: TRBJ2-7; V gene: TRBV28; clone size: once; D gene: TRBD1
CDR3 protein: CASSKLTGISYEQYF; CDR3 DNA: TGTGCCAGCAGTAAACTCACCGGGATTTCCTACGAGCAGTACTTC; J gene: TRBJ2-7; V gene: TRBV6-5; clone size: -; D gene: -
CDR3 protein: CASSSQHRGNEQFF; CDR3 DNA: TGTGCCAGCAGCTCCCAACACAGGGGAAATGAGCAGTTCTTC; J gene: TRBJ2-1; V gene: TRBV11-3; clone size: -; D gene: TRBD1
CDR3 protein: CASRAGLAGDDEQFF; CDR3 DNA: TGTGCCAGCAGGGCGGGACTAGCGGGAGACGATGAGCAGTTCTTC; J gene: TRBJ2-1; V gene: TRBV6-6; clone size: -; D gene: TRBD2
CDR3 protein: CASSPEFATQYF; CDR3 DNA: TGTGCCAGCAGTCCCGAGTTCGCGACCCAGTACTTC; J gene: TRBJ2-5; V gene: TRBV9; clone size: -; D gene: -
CDR3 protein: CASKSQVTYEQYF; CDR3 DNA: TGTGCCAGCAAATCACAGGTCACCTACGAGCAGTACTTC; J gene: TRBJ2-7; V gene: TRBV6-5; clone size: -; D gene: -
CDR3 protein: CASSVGGMNTEAFF; CDR3 DNA: TGTGCCAGCAGTGTAGGGGGTATGAACACTGAAGCTTTCTTT; J gene: TRBJ1-1; V gene: TRBV2; clone size: -; D gene: -
CDR3 protein: CATSLGGDYNEQFF; CDR3 DNA: TGTGCCACCTCCTTGGGGGGGGACTACAATGAGCAGTTCTTC; J gene: TRBJ2-1; V gene: TRBV19; clone size: -; D gene: TRBD2
CDR3 protein: CASSLAAGSSYNEQFF; CDR3 DNA: TGTGCCAGCAGCTTAGCAGCGGGATCCTCCTACAATGAGCAGTTCTTC; J gene: TRBJ2-1; V gene: TRBV7-2; clone size: -; D gene: TRBD2
CDR3 protein: CASSLSVAGRYNEQFF; CDR3 DNA: TGTGCCAGCAGTTTATCTGTGGCGGGAAGGTACAATGAGCAGTTCTTC; J gene: TRBJ2-1; V gene: TRBV28; clone size: -; D gene: -
CDR3 protein: CASSQAGVGFQETQYF; CDR3 DNA: TGCGCCAGCAGCCAAGCGGGAGTGGGATTCCAAGAGACCCAGTACTTC; J gene: TRBJ2-5; V gene: TRBV4-3; clone size: -; D gene: -
CDR3 protein: CASSPLGAGGREQYF; CDR3 DNA: TGTGCCAGCAGCCCATTAGGTGCGGGAGGTCGCGAGCAGTACTTC; J gene: TRBJ2-7; V gene: TRBV9; clone size: -; D gene: TRBD2
CDR3 protein: CASTRSGAGVGETQYF; CDR3 DNA: TGTGCCAGTACCCGGTCAGGAGCGGGAGTGGGAGAGACCCAGTACTTC; J gene: TRBJ2-5; V gene: TRBV19; clone size: -; D gene: TRBD2
CDR3 protein: CASSQEGGRAGGTQYF; CDR3 DNA: TGTGCCAGCAGCCAAGAGGGCGGGAGGGCCGGGGGTACGCAGTATTTT; J gene: TRBJ2-3; V gene: TRBV5-4; clone size: -; D gene: TRBD2
CDR3 protein: CASGTGREQYF; CDR3 DNA: TGTGCCAGCGGGACAGGACGCGAGCAGTACTTC; J gene: TRBJ2-7; V gene: TRBV6-1; clone size: -; D gene: TRBD1
CDR3 protein: CASSSQETQYF; CDR3 DNA: TGTGCCAGCAGTTCTCAAGAGACCCAGTACTTC; J gene: TRBJ2-5; V gene: TRBV27; clone size: -; D gene: -